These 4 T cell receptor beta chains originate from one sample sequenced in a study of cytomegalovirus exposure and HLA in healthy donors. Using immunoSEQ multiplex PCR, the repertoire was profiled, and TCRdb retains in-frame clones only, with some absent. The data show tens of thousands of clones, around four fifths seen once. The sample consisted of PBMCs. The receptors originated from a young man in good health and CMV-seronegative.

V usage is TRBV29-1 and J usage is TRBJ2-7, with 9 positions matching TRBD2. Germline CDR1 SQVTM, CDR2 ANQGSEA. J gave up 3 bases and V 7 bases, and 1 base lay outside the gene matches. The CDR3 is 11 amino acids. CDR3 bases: TGCAGCGCGACTAGCGGCTACGAGCAGTACGTC. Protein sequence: CSATSGYEQYV.

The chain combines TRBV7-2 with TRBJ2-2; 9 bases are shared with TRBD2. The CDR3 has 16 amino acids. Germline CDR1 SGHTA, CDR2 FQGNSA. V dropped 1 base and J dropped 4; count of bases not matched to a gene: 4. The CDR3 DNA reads TGTGCCAGCAGCTTAGTCGGTAGCGGGAGCACCGGGGAGCTGTTTTTT. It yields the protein CASSLVGSGSTGELFF.

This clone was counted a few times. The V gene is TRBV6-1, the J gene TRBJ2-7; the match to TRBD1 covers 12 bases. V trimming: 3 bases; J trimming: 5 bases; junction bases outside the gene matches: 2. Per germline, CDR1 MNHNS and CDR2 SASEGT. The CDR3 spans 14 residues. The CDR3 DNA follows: TGTGCCAGCAGTGATGGGACAGGGGGCGACGAGCAGTACTTC. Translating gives CASSDGTGGDEQYF.

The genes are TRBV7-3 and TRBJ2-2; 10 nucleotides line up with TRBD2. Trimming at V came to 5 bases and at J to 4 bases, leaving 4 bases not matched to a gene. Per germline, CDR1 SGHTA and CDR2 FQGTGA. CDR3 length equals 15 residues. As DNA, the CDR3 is TGTGCCAGCAGCCTAATAGCGGGAGGCACCGGGGAGCTGTTTTTT. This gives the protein CASSLIAGGTGELFF.